The clone carrying this T cell receptor (beta chain) has a handful of counts. This sample was taken from a study of shared T cell receptors in the human thymus. CDR3 length: 13 residues. TCRdb's copy holds only in-frame clones and misses some; the assay was immunoSEQ multiplex PCR. This table holds roughly 700,000 clones, approximately 90% found once. These records were also assigned to another study, of human thymus T cells. This second study says: Thymus tissue was removed during corrective cardiac surgery. In thymic and blood repertoires alike, V and J usage looked biased. Reports from related research described highly overlapping thymic repertoires among unrelated individuals.

The sample consisted of thymocytes. This receptor was obtained from a boy in the first two years of life with a congenital heart defect. This rearrangement joins TRBV21-1 to TRBJ2-5; whether TRBD1, the table's D call, matches the DNA was not checked. TRBV21-1 is deemed a pseudogene. The CDR3 bases are TGTGCCAGCAGCAAAGCGACAGGGAAGACCCAGTACTTC. It codes for CASSKATGKTQYF.